The table lists the clone carrying this T cell receptor (beta chain) with a count of one. Sequencing used immunoSEQ multiplex PCR; TCRdb keeps in-frame clones, though not all of them. The profile covers around 84,000 clones, with 90% to 95% appearing a single time and approximately 0.25% taken by the ten largest. V was cut by 0 bases and J by 11 bases, with 23 bases left in between. The CDR3 is 16 amino acids. Germline CDR1 is SQVTM and CDR2 is ANQGSEA. This entry comes from a study of technical replicates of blood from a handful of donors. The sequence derives from a human donor in good health. The rearrangement uses TRBV29-1 and TRBJ1-5; possible D gene TRBD1, 5 bases. Sequencing was done on a sample of T cells isolated from PBMCs. CDR3 sequence (DNA): TGCAGCGTTGAAGATTGGTGGGGACGGAGGGAGGGGTCCCAGCATTTT. It encodes CSVEDWWGRREGSQHF.